This T cell receptor (beta chain) comes out of a study of T cells after yellow fever vaccination. This clonotype was counted many times. Its specificity is unknown. The CDR3 is 14 amino acids. V gave up 0 bases and J gave up 5 bases; unmatched junction bases: 3. The germline gives CDR1 DFQATT, CDR2 SNEGSKA (reference sequence). Study-wide findings and caveats: FACS-sorted repertoires could harbor abundant contaminating bulk-population clonotypes.

Each CDR3 protein is one row after TCRdb ran MiXCR on the 5' RACE reads. Of a few hundred thousand distinct CDR3 sequences listed, 6.8% are singletons. The sequencing used PBMCs, collected about 49 days after the first yellow fever vaccination. The chain recombines TRBV20-1 with TRBJ1-5, with 8 bases lining up with TRBD1. This sequence originates from a man younger than 35 who received the YFV17D yellow fever vaccine. The CDR3 sequence: CSARDPGQDQPQHF. CDR3 DNA: TGCAGTGCTAGAGATCCGGGACAGGATCAGCCCCAGCATTTT.